The rows below give T cell receptor beta chains drawn from one sample of a study of cytomegalovirus exposure and HLA in healthy donors. The assay was immunoSEQ multiplex PCR, and TCRdb's table has in-frame clones only and misses some. The sample records 120,000 to 150,000 clones, about 82% being singletons. The sequencing sample was made of PBMCs. The source is a man in his thirties or forties in good health and CMV-seronegative. CDR3s include the opening cysteine and the closing phenylalanine or tryptophan. Fields, in order: V gene, D gene, J gene, clone size, CDR3 protein, CDR3 DNA. D genes are given only for firm matches. Not every row has a clone size; where given, it reads once, few, many or a size class.

>TRBV14|.|TRBJ1-1|.
CASSLNSLKNTEAFF
TGTGCCAGCAGCCTTAACAGTCTAAAGAACACTGAAGCTTTCTTT
>TRBV2|TRBD1|TRBJ1-1|.
CASGTDNTEAFF
TGTGCCAGCGGGACAGACAACACTGAAGCTTTCTTT
>TRBV10-3|TRBD1|TRBJ1-1|.
CAIRRQGANTEAFF
TGTGCCATCCGAAGACAGGGCGCGAACACTGAAGCTTTCTTT
>TRBV25-1|.|TRBJ2-1|.
CASTGSNEQFF
TGTGCCAGCACCGGGAGCAATGAGCAGTTCTTC
>TRBV6-5|.|TRBJ2-1|once
CASSSFDSIDNEQFF
TGTGCCAGCAGTAGCTTTGACAGCATCGACAATGAGCAGTTCTTC
>TRBV1|.|TRBJ1-5|.
CTSSQSTPFQGKGDQPQHF
TGCACCAGCAGCCAATCAACCCCCTTCCAGGGGAAGGGGGATCAGCCCCAGCATTTT
>TRBV5-1|.|TRBJ2-5|.
CASSTDGGTQYF
TGCGCCAGCAGCACGGACGGGGGAACCCAGTACTTC
>TRBV5-1|.|TRBJ1-2|.
CASSSQGLDGYTF
TGCGCCAGCAGCTCTCAGGGGCTGGATGGCTACACCTTC
>TRBV29-1|.|TRBJ2-7|once
CSVARAGVEQYF
TGCAGCGTCGCCCGAGCAGGGGTCGAGCAGTACTTC
>TRBV7-9|.|TRBJ2-7|.
CASSLAGLNGEQYF
TGTGCCAGCAGCTTAGCAGGACTAAACGGGGAGCAGTACTTC
>TRBV27|.|TRBJ1-1|.
CASSPRGQPLGEAFF
TGTGCCAGCAGTCCACGAGGGCAGCCCTTAGGTGAAGCTTTCTTT
>TRBV27|.|TRBJ2-7|.
CASSLRGSEQYF
TGTGCCAGCAGTTTACGAGGATCCGAGCAGTACTTC
>TRBV6-6|.|TRBJ1-3|few
CASWEANSGNTIYF
TGTGCCAGCTGGGAGGCGAACTCTGGAAACACCATATATTTT
>TRBV4-1|.|TRBJ1-1|.
CASSYQQRRRTEAFF
TGCGCCAGCAGTTACCAACAGCGGCGGCGCACTGAAGCTTTCTTT
>TRBV28|TRBD1|TRBJ1-5|.
CASSFIRGRDSNQPQHF
TGTGCCAGCAGTTTTATCAGGGGGCGAGATAGCAATCAGCCCCAGCATTTT
>TRBV28|TRBD2|TRBJ2-7|.
CASSFGGGAAYEQYF
TGTGCCAGCAGTTTTGGGGGGGGAGCGGCCTACGAGCAGTACTTC
>TRBV4-2|TRBD2|TRBJ2-3|.
CASSQDVAGGPRTDTQYF
TGTGCCAGCAGCCAAGATGTAGCGGGGGGGCCACGCACAGATACGCAGTATTTT
>TRBV6-5|.|TRBJ2-5|.
CASSYWDSQETQYF
TGTGCCAGCAGTTACTGGGACTCACAAGAGACCCAGTACTTC
>TRBV7-6|TRBD2|TRBJ2-2|.
CASSLEGTSGNTGELFF
TGTGCCAGCAGCTTAGAAGGAACTAGCGGGAACACCGGGGAGCTGTTTTTT
>TRBV10-1|TRBD1|TRBJ2-7|few
CASGDPGTGSSYEQYF
TGCGCCAGCGGTGACCCCGGGACAGGGTCCTCCTACGAGCAGTACTTC
>TRBV6-6|TRBD2|TRBJ2-3|.
CASNNPRGGRADTQYF
TGTGCCAGCAATAACCCCCGGGGGGGCAGGGCAGATACGCAGTATTTT
>TRBV27|.|TRBJ1-6|.
CASSSLDSRNSPLHF
TGTGCCAGCAGTTCTTTGGACAGTCGGAATTCACCCCTCCACTTT
>TRBV5-1|.|TRBJ2-1|.
CASSGWSSYNEQFF
TGCGCCAGCAGCGGATGGAGCTCCTACAATGAGCAGTTCTTC
>TRBV7-3|TRBD1|TRBJ2-5|once
CASSLTGPETQYF
TGTGCCAGCAGCTTGACAGGGCCAGAGACCCAGTACTTC
>TRBV25-1|.|TRBJ2-1|.
CASSGRDSYNEQFF
TGTGCCAGCAGTGGACGGGACTCCTACAATGAGCAGTTCTTC
>TRBV4-1|.|TRBJ1-5|.
CASSQNAGSNQPQHF
TGCGCCAGCAGCCAGAATGCGGGCAGCAATCAGCCCCAGCATTTT
>TRBV6-6|.|TRBJ1-1|.
CASMWGGLMNTEAFF
TGTGCCAGCATGTGGGGGGGCTTGATGAACACTGAAGCTTTCTTT
>TRBV5-1|.|TRBJ2-5|once
CASTKQETQYF
TGCGCCAGCACCAAACAAGAGACCCAGTACTTC
>TRBV5-1|TRBD2|TRBJ2-2|once
CASRLPGLAGVTGELFF
TGCGCCAGCCGATTGCCGGGACTAGCGGGGGTCACCGGGGAGCTGTTTTTT
>TRBV5-1|.|TRBJ2-1|.
CASSSQYNEQFF
TGCGCCAGCAGCTCGCAGTACAATGAGCAGTTCTTC
>TRBV28|.|TRBJ1-5|.
CASKRAGLSNQPQHF
TGTGCCAGCAAGCGAGCGGGTTTGAGCAATCAGCCCCAGCATTTT
>TRBV19|.|TRBJ1-1|.
CASRATVNTEAFF
TGTGCCAGTAGGGCTACAGTGAACACTGAAGCTTTCTTT
>TRBV5-1|TRBD2|TRBJ2-1|.
CASTHSGGFNEQFF
TGCGCCAGCACACATAGCGGGGGTTTCAATGAGCAGTTCTTC
>TRBV27|TRBD1|TRBJ1-4|.
CASRVGQGNEKLFF
TGTGCCAGCAGAGTCGGACAGGGGAATGAAAAACTGTTTTTT
>TRBV28|.|TRBJ1-5|.
CASSQLPQGVGNQPQHF
TGTGCCAGCAGCCAACTACCGCAGGGTGTTGGCAATCAGCCCCAGCATTTT
>TRBV28|TRBD2|TRBJ2-7|.
CASSFSQVAGGRLYEQYF
TGTGCCAGCAGTTTTTCCCAAGTAGCGGGAGGGAGACTGTACGAGCAGTACTTC
>TRBV6-1|.|TRBJ2-1|.
CASSEGRMDGGPFFGEQFF
TGTGCCAGCAGTGAAGGCCGGATGGACGGGGGGCCCTTTTTCGGTGAGCAGTTCTTC